The T cell receptor (beta chain) described here comes from a study of PD-1 blockade in classical Hodgkin lymphoma. The CDR3 runs to 14 residues. Trimming removed 5 bases from V and 0 bases from J, with 9 bases in between. Germline CDR1 SEHNR, CDR2 FQNEAQ (reference sequence). Every patient experienced relapse after autologous stem cell transplantation, and brentuximab vedotin exposure varied. Classifying best responses yielded complete response, partial response or progressive disease. Concerning this clone: The target antigen is unknown.

General observations from the study: Nothing has yet pinned down what causes the repertoire differences, possibly disease activity or prior therapy.

Profiled with immunoSEQ multiplex PCR; TCRdb holds only in-frame clones, not every one. The sample yields 20,000 to 25,000 clones, approximately 80% seen once. This sequence joins TRBV7-9 and TRBJ2-3; D call uncertain. Sequencing was performed on peripheral blood mononuclear cells (PBMCs), taken before the second cycle of nivolumab. This TCR was sampled from a human donor with classical Hodgkin lymphoma. CDR3 in amino acids: CASSLGWSTDTQYF. The DNA of the CDR3 is TGTGCCAGCAGCCTAGGGTGGAGCACAGATACGCAGTATTTT.